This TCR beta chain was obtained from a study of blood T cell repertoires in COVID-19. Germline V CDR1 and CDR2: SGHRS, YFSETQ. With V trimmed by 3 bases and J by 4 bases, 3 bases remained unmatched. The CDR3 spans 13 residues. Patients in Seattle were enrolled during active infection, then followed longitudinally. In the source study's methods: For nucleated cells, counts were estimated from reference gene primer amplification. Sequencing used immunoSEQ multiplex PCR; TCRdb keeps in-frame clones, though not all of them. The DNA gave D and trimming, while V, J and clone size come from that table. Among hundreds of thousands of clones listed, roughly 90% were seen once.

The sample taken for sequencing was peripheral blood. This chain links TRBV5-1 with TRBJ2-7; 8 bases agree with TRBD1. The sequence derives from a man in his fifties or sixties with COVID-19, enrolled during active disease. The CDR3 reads CASSSTGAYEQYF. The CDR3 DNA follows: TGCGCCAGCAGCTCGACAGGGGCGTACGAGCAGTACTTC.